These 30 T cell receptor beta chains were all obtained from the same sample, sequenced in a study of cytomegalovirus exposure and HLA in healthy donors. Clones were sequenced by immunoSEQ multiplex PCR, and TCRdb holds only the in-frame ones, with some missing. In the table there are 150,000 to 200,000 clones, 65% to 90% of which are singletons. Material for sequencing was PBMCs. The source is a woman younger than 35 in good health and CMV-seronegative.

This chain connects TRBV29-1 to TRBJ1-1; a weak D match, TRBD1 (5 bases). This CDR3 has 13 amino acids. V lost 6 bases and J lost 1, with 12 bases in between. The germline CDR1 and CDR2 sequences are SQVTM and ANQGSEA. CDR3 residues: CSVKTDRNTEAFF. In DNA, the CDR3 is TGCAGCGTCAAGACCGACAGGAACACTGAAGCTTTCTTT.

The CDR3 DNA follows: TGTGCCTGGAGTGCCCAGACAGGGGGCTATGGCTACACCTTC. It translates to CAWSAQTGGYGYTF. The gene calls are TRBV30 and TRBJ1-2, with 9 bases aligning to TRBD1. Unmatched junction bases numbered 4, after V lost 1 base and J lost 4 bases. Germline V gene sequence: CDR1 GTSNPN, CDR2 SVGIG (reference sequence). The CDR3 has 14 amino acids.

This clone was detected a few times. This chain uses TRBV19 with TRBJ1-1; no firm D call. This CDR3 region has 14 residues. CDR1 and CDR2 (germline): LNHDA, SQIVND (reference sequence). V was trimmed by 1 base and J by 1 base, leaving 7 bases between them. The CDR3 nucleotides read TGTGCCAGTAGTATAGTCCCCGGGAACACTGAAGCTTTCTTT. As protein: CASSIVPGNTEAFF.

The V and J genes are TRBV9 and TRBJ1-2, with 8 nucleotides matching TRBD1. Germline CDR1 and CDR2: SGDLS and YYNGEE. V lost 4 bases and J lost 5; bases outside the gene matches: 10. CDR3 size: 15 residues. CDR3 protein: CASSPRQGRWYGYTF. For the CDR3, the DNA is TGTGCCAGCAGCCCCAGACAGGGGCGGTGGTATGGCTACACCTTC.

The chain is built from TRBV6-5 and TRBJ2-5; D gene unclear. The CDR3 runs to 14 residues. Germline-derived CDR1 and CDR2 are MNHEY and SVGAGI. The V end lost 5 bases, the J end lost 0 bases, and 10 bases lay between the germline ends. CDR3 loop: CASSPYSNQETQYF. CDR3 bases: TGTGCCAGCAGTCCCTATAGCAACCAAGAGACCCAGTACTTC.

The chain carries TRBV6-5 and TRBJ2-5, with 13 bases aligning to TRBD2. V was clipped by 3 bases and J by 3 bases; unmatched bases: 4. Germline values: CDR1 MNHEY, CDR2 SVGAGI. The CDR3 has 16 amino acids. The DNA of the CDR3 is TGTGCCAGCAGTTATTCCGGGACTAGCGGGGAAGAGACCCAGTACTTC. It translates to CASSYSGTSGEETQYF.

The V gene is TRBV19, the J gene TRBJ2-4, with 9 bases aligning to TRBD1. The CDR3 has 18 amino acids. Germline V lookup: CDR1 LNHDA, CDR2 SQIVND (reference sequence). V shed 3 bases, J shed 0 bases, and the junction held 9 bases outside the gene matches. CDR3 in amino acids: CASSINPTGGVAKNIQYF. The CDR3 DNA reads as TGTGCCAGTAGTATCAACCCGACAGGGGGGGTAGCCAAAAACATTCAGTACTTC.

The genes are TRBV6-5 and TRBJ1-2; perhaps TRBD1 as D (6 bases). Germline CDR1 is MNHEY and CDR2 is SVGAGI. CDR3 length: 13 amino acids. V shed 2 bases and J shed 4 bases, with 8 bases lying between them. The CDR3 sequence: CASSYGGFYGYTF. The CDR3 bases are TGTGCCAGCAGTTACGGGGGCTTCTATGGCTACACCTTC.

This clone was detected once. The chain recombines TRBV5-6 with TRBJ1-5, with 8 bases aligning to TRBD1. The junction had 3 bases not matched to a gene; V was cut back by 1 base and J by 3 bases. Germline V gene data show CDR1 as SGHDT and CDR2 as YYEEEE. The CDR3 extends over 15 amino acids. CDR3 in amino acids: CASSLSDRDNQPQHF. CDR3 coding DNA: TGTGCCAGCAGCTTGTCGGACAGGGACAATCAGCCCCAGCATTTT.

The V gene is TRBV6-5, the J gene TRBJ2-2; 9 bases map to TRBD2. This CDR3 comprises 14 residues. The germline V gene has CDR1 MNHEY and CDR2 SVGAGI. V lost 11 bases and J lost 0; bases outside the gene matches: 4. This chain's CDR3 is CACRLAANTGELFF. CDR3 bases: TGTGCCTGCCGACTAGCGGCGAACACCGGGGAGCTGTTTTTT.

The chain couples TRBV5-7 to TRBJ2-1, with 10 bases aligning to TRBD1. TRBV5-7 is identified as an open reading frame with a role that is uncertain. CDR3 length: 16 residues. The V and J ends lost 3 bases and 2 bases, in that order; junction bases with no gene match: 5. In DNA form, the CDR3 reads TGTGCCAGCAGCTCCGGACAGGGGGGCCCCTACAATGAGCAGTTCTTC. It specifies CASSSGQGGPYNEQFF.

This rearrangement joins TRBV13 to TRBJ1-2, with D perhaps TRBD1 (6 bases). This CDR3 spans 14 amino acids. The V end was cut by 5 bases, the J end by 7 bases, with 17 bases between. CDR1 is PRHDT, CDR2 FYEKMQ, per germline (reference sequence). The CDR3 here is CASSESRGRSGYTF. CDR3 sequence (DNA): TGTGCCAGCAGCGAGTCCAGGGGAAGAAGTGGCTACACCTTC.

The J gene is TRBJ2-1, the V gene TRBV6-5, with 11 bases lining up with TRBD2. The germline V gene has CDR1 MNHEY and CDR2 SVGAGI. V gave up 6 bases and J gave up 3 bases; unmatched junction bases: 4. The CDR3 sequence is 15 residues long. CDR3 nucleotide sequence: TGTGCCAGCAGCCCGACTAGCGGGGACTACAATGAGCAGTTCTTC. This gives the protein CASSPTSGDYNEQFF.

The CDR3 coding sequence is TGCGCCAGCAGCTTGGAACGAGGGCCGATCTACGAGCAGTACTTC. Amino acid sequence: CASSLERGPIYEQYF. This chain joins TRBV5-1 and TRBJ2-7, with D possibly matching TRBD2 (5 bases). CDR1 and CDR2 from the germline V gene are SGHRS and YFSETQ. The CDR3 sequence is 15 residues long. V was cut by 0 bases and J by 3 bases, with 13 bases left in between.

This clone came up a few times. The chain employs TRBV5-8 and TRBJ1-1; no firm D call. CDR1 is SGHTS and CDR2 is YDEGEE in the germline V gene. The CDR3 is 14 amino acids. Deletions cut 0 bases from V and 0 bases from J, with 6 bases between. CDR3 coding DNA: TGTGCCAGCAGCTTGGACAGCCTGAACACTGAAGCTTTCTTT. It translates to CASSLDSLNTEAFF.

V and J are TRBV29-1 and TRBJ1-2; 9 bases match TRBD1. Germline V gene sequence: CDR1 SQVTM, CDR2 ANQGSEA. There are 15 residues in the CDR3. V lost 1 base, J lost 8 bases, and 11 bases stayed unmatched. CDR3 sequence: CSVEGGYRGLGGYTF. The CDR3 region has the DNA TGCAGCGTTGAAGGGGGATACAGGGGGCTGGGAGGCTACACCTTC.

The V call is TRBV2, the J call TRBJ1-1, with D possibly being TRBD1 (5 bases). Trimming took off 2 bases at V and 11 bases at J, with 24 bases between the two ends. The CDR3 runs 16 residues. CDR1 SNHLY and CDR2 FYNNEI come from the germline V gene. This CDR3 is CASSEIWGRTPVEAFF. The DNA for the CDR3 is TGTGCCAGCAGTGAAATATGGGGGAGGACCCCGGTGGAGGCTTTCTTT.

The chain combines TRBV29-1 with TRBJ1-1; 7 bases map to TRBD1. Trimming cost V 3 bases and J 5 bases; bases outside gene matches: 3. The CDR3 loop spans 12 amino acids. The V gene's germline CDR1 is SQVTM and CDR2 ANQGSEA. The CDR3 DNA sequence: TGCAGCGTTGACAGGGGGGTGACTGAAGCTTTCTTT. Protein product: CSVDRGVTEAFF.

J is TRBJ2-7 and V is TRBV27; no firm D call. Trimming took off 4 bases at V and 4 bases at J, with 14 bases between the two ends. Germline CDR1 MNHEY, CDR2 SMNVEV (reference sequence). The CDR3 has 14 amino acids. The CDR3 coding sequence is TGTGCCAGCAGTTCCTGGGCCCGGTTATACGAGCAGTACTTC. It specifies CASSSWARLYEQYF.

The CDR3 nucleotides read TGTGCCAGCAGCTTGCAGACAAAAGATACGCAGTATTTT. It codes for CASSLQTKDTQYF. The chain is built from TRBV11-2 and TRBJ2-3; D gene uncertain. This CDR3 is built from 13 residues. The V and J ends lost 3 bases and 5 bases respectively, with 9 bases between them. Germline V gene data show CDR1 as SGHAT and CDR2 as FQNNGV.

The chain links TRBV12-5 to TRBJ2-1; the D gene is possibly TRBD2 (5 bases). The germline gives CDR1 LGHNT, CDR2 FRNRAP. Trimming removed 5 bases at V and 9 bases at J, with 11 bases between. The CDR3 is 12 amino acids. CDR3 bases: TGTGCTAGTGGTCCCGGACTGCCTGAGCAGTTCTTC. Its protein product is CASGPGLPEQFF. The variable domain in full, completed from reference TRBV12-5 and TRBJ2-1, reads DARVTQTPRHKVTEMGQEVTMRCQPILGHNTVFWYRQTMMQGLELLAYFRNRAPLDDSGMPKDRFSAEMPDATLATLKIQPSEPRDSAVYFCASGPGLPEQFFGPGTRLTVL.

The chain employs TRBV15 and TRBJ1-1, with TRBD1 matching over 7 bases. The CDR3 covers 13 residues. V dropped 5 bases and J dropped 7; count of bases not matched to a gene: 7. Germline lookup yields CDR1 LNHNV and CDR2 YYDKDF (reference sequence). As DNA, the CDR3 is TGTGCCACCAGCCCACGTCACAGGGGTGAAGCTTTCTTT. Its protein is CATSPRHRGEAFF.

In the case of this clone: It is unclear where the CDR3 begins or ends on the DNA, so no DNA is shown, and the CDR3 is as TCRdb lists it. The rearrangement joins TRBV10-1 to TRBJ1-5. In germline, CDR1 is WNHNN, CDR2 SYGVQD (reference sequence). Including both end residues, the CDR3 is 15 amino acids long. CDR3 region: CASSSSPGLGQPQHF.

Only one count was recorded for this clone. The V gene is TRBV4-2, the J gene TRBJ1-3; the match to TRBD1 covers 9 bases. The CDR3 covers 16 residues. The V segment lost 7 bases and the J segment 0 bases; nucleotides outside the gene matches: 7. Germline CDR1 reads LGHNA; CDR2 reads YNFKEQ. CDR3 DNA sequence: TGTGCCAGCACCCACGGACAGGGGTCCTCTGGAAACACCATATATTTT. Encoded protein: CASTHGQGSSGNTIYF.

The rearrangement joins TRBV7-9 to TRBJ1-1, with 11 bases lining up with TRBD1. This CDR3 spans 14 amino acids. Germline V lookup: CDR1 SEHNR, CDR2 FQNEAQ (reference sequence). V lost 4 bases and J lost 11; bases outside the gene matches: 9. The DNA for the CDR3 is TGTGCCAGCAGCTCAAGGACAGGGGGCGTCCAGGCTTTCTTT. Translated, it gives CASSSRTGGVQAFF.

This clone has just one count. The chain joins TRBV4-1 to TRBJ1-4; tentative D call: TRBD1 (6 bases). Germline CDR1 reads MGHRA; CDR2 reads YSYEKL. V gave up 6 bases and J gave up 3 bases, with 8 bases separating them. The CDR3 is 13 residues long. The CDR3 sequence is CASRRTANEKLFF. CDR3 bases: TGCGCCAGCAGAAGGACAGCTAATGAAAAACTGTTTTTT.

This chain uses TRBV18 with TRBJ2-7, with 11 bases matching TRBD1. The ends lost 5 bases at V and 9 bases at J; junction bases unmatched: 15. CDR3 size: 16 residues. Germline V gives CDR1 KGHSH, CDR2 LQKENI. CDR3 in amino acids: CASSSGTGGIYEGQYF. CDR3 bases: TGTGCCAGCTCATCCGGGACAGGGGGAATTTACGAGGGGCAGTACTTC. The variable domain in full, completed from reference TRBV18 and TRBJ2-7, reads NAGVMQNPRHLVRRRGQEARLRCSPMKGHSHVYWYRQLPEEGLKFMVYLQKENIIDESGMPKERFSAEFPKEGPSILRIQQVVRGDSAAYFCASSSGTGGIYEGQYFGPGTRLTVT.

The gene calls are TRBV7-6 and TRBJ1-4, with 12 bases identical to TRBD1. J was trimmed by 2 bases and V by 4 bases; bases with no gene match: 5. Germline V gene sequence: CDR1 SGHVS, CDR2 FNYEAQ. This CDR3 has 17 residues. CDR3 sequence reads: CASSWDRGRSTNEKLFF. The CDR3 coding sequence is TGTGCCAGCAGCTGGGACAGGGGGCGAAGCACTAATGAAAAACTGTTTTTT.

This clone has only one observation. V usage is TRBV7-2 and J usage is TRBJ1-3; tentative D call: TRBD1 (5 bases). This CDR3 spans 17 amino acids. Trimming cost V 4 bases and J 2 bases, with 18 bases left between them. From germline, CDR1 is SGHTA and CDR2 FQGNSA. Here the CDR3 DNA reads TGTGCCAGCAGCTCCCATTCGGGGCGGGGAGCTGGAAACACCATATATTTT. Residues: CASSSHSGRGAGNTIYF.

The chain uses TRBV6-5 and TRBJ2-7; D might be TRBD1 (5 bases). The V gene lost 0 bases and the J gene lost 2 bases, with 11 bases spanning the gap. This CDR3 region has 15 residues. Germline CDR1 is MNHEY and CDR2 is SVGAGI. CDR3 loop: CASSYSQGTPYEQYF. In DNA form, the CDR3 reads TGTGCCAGCAGTTACTCTCAGGGAACCCCCTACGAGCAGTACTTC.